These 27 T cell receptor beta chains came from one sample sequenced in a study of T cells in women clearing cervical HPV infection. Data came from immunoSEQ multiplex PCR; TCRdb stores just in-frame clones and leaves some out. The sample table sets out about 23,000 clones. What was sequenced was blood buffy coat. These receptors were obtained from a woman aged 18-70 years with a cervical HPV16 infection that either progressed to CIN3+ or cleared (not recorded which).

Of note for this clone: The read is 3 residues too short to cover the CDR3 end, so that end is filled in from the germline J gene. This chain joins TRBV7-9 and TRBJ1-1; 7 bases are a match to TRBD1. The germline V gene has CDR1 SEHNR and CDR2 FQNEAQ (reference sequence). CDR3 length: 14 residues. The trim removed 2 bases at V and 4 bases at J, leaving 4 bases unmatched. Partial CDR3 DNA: TGTGCCAGCAGCTTATTACAGGGGTCCACTGAA. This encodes CASSLLQGSTE. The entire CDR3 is CASSLLQGSTEAFF.

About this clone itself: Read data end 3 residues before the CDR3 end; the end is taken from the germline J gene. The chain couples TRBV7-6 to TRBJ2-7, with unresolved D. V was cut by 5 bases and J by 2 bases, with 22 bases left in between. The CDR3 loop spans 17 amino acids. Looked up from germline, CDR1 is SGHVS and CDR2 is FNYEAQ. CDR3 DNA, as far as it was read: TGTGCCAGCAGCCCACTGGTTGCCCACGACTCAGCCTACGAG. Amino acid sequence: CASSPLVAHDSAYE. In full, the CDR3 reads CASSPLVAHDSAYEQYF.

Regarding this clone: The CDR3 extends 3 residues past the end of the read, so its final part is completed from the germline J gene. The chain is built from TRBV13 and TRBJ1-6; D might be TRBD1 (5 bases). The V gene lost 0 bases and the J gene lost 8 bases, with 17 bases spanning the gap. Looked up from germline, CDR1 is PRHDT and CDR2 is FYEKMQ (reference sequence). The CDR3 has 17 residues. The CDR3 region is CASSLGGRQTLHSPLHF. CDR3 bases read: TGTGCCAGCAGCTTAGGGGGGAGACAGACCCTCCATTCACCC.

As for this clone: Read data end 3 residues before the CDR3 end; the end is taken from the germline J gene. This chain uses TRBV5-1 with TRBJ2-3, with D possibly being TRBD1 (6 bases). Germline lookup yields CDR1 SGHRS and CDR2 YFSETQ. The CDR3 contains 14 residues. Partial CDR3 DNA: TGCGCCAGCAGCCCACAACAGGGACATCTAGCG. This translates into CASSPQQGHLA. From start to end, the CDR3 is CASSPQQGHLAQYF.

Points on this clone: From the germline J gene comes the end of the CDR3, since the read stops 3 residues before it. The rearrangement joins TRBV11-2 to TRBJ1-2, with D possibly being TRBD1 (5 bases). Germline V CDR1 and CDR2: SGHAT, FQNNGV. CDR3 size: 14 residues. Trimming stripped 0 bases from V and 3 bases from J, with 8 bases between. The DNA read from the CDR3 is TGTGCCAGCAGCTTAGATGGGGGGTACTATGGC. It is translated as CASSLDGGYYG. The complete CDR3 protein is CASSLDGGYYGYTF.

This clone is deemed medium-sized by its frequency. CDR3 DNA (partial): TGCGCCAGCAGCTTGGAGGCAGGGGGCTCCTACGAG. Amino acids: CASSLEAGGSYE. The entire CDR3 reads CASSLEAGGSYEQYF. The rearrangement links TRBV5-1 to TRBJ2-7; 7 nucleotides agree with TRBD1. Sequencing ends 3 residues short of the CDR3 end; the germline J gene provides the rest. The ends lost 0 bases at V and 0 bases at J; junction bases unmatched: 3. The length of the CDR3 is 15 residues. CDR1 and CDR2 from the germline V gene are SGHRS and YFSETQ.

The CDR3 DNA, read in part, is TGCAGCGTCGCAGGACAGGGAATGTCGTCCTACGAG. Protein product: CSVAGQGMSSYE. The CDR3 in full is CSVAGQGMSSYEQYF. The chain joins TRBV29-1 to TRBJ2-7; 8 bases are shared with TRBD1. The read terminates 3 residues before the CDR3 end, so the remaining end is supplied by the germline J gene. The CDR3 length is 15 residues. CDR1 and CDR2 from the germline V gene are SQVTM and ANQGSEA. The J segment lost 1 base and the V segment lost 6 bases, leaving 11 bases of the junction unmatched.

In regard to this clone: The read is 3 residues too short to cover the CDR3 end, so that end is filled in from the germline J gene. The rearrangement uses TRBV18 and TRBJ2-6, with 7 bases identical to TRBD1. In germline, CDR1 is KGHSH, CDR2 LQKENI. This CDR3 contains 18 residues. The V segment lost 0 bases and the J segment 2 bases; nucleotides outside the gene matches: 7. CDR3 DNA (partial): TGTGCCAGCTCACCACCGAAGACAGGGAAAGCTGGGGCCAACGTC. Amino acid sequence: CASSPPKTGKAGANV. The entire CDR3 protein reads CASSPPKTGKAGANVLTF.

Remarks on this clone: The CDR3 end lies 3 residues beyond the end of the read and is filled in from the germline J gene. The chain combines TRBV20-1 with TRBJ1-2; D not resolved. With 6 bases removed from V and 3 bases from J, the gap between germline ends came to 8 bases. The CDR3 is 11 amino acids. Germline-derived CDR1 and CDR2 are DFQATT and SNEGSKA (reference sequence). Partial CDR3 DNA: TGCAGTGCCACAGAGGACTATGGC. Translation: CSATEDYG. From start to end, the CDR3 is CSATEDYGYTF.

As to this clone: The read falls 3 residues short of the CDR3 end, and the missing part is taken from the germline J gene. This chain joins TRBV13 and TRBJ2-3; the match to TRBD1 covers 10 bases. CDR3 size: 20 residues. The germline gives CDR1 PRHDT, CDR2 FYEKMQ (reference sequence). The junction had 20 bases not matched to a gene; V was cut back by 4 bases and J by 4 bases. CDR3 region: CASSSSTATGGLPGADTQYF. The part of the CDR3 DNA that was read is TGTGCCAGCAGCTCCTCCACGGCGACAGGGGGCCTCCCTGGAGCAGATACG.

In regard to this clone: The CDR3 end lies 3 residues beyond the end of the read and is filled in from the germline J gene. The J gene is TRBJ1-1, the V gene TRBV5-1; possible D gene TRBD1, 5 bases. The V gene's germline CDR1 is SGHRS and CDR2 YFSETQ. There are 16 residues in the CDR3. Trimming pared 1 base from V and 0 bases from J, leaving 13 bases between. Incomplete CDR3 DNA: TGCGCCAGCAGCTTGTATGCTTCGGGGGTGAACACTGAA. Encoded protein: CASSLYASGVNTE. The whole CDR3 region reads CASSLYASGVNTEAFF. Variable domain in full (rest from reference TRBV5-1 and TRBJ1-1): KAGVTQTPRYLIKTRGQQVTLSCSPISGHRSVSWYQQTPGQGLQFLFEYFSETQRNKGNFPGRFSGRQFSNSRSEMNVSTLELGDSALYLCASSLYASGVNTEAFFGQGTRLTVV.

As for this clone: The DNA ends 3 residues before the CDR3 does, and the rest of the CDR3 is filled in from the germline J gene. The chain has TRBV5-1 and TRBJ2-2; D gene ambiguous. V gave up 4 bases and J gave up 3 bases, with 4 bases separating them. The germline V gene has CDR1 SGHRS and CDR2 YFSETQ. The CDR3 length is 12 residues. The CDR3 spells CASSKDTGELFF. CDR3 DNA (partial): TGCGCCAGCAGCAAGGACACCGGGGAG.

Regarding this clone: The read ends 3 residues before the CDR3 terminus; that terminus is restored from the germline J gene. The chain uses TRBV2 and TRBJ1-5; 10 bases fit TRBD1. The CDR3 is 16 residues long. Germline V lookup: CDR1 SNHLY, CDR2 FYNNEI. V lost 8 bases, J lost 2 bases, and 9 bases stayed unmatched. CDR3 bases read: TGTGCCAGCTCACCGGGACAGGGGATGGGCAATCAGCCC. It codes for CASSPGQGMGNQP. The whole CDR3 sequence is CASSPGQGMGNQPQHF. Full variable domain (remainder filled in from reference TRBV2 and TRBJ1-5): EPEVTQTPSHQVTQMGQEVILRCVPISNHLYFYWYRQILGQKVEFLVSFYNNEISEKSEIFDDQFSVERPDGSNFTLKIRSTKLEDSAMYFCASSPGQGMGNQPQHFGDGTRLSIL.

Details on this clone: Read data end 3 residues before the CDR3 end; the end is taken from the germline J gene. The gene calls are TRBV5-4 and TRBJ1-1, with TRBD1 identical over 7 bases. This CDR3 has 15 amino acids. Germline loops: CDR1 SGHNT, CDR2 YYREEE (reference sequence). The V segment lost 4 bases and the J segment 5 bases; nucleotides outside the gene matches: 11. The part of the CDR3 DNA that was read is TGTGCCAGCAGCAAGAATCCAGGGGGGCGGACTGAA. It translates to CASSKNPGGRTE. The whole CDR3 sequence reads CASSKNPGGRTEAFF. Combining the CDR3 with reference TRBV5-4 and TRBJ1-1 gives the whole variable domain ETGVTQSPTHLIKTRGQQVTLRCSSQSGHNTVSWYQQALGQGPQFIFQYYREEENGRGNFPPRFSGLQFPNYSSELNVNALELDDSALYLCASSKNPGGRTEAFFGQGTRLTVV.

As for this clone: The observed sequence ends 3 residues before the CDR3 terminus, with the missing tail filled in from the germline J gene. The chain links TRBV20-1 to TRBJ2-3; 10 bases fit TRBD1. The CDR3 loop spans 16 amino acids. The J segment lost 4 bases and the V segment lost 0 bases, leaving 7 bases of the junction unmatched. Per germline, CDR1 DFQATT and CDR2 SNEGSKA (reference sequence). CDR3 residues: CSAREGTGVRADTQYF. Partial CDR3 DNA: TGCAGTGCTAGAGAAGGGACAGGGGTGAGAGCAGATACG.

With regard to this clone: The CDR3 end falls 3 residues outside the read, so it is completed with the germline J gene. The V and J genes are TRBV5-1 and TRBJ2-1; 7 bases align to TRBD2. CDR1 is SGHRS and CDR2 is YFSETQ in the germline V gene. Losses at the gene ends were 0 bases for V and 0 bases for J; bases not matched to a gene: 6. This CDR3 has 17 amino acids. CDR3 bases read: TGCGCCAGCAGCTTGGCGTCCGAGCGGGGCTCCTACAATGAG. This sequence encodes CASSLASERGSYNE. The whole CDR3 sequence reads CASSLASERGSYNEQFF. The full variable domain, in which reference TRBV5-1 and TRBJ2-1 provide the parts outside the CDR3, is KAGVTQTPRYLIKTRGQQVTLSCSPISGHRSVSWYQQTPGQGLQFLFEYFSETQRNKGNFPGRFSGRQFSNSRSEMNVSTLELGDSALYLCASSLASERGSYNEQFFGPGTRLTVL.

CDR3: CATYNQPQHF. The DNA read from the CDR3 is TGTGCCACTTACAATCAGCCC. J is TRBJ1-5 and V is TRBV19; D is ambiguous. The missing CDR3 end, 3 residues past where the read stops, is filled in from the germline J gene. Germline assignment: CDR1 LNHDA and CDR2 SQIVND (reference sequence). The V end lost 10 bases, the J end lost 3 bases, and 4 bases lay between the germline ends. This CDR3 is built from 10 residues.

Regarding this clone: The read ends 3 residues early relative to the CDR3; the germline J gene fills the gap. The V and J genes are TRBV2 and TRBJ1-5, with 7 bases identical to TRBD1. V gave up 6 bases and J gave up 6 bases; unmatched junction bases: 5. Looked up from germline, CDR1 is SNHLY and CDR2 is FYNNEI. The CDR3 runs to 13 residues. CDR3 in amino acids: CASRGDRLQPQHF. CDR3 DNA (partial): TGTGCCAGCAGGGGGGACAGACTTCAGCCC. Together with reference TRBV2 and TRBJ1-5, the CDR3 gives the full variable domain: EPEVTQTPSHQVTQMGQEVILRCVPISNHLYFYWYRQILGQKVEFLVSFYNNEISEKSEIFDDQFSVERPDGSNFTLKIRSTKLEDSAMYFCASRGDRLQPQHFGDGTRLSIL.

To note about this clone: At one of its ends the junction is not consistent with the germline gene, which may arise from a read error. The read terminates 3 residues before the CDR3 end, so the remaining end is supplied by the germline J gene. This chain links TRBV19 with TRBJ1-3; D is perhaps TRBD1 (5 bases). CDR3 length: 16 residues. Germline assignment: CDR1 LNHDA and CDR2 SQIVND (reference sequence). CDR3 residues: CASSLQGRGSGNAIYF. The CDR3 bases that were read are TGTGCCAGTAGCCTTCAGGGTAGGGGCTCTGGAAACGCC.

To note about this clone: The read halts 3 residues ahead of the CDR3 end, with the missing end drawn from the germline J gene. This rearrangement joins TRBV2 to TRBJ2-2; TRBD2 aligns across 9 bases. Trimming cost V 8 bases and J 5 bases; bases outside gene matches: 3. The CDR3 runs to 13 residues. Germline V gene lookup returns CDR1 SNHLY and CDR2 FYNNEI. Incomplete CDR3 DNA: TGTGCCAGCCGGCTAGCGGGGACCGGGGAG. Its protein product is CASRLAGTGE. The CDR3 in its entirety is CASRLAGTGELFF.

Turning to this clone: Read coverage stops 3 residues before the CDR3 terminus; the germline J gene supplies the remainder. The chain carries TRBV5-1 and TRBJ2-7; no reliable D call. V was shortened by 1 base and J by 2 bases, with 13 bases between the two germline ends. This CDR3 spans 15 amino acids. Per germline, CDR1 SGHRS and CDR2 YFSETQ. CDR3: CASSLSPDNPYEQYF. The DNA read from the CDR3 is TGCGCCAGCAGCTTGTCTCCCGACAACCCCTACGAG. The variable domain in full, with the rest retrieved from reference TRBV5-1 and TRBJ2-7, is KAGVTQTPRYLIKTRGQQVTLSCSPISGHRSVSWYQQTPGQGLQFLFEYFSETQRNKGNFPGRFSGRQFSNSRSEMNVSTLELGDSALYLCASSLSPDNPYEQYFGPGTRLTVT.

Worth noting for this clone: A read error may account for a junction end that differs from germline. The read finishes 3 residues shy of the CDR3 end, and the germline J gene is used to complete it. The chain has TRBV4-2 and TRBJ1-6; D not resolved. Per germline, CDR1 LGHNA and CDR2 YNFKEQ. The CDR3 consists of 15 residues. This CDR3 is CASSQEMRYNSPLHF. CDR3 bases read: TGCGCCAGCAGCCAAGAGATGCGGTATAATTCACCC.

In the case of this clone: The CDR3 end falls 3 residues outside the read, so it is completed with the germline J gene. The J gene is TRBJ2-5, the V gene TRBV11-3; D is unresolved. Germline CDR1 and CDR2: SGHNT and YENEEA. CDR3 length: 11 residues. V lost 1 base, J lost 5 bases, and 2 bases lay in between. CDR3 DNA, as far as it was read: TGTGCCAGCAGCTTAGCGGAGACC. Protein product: CASSLAET. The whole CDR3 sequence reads CASSLAETQYF.

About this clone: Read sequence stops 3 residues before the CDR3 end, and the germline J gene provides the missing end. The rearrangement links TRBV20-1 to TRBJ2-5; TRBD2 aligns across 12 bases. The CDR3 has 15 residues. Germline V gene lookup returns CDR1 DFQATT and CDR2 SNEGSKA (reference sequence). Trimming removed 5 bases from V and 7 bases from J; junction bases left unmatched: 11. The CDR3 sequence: CSALQTSGGIGTQYF. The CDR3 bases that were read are TGCAGTGCTCTCCAGACTAGCGGGGGCATAGGGACC.

This CDR3 is CASSLGDRGFTEAFF. Incomplete CDR3 DNA: TGTGCCAGCAGCTTAGGGGACAGGGGGTTTACTGAA. This sequence joins TRBV13 and TRBJ1-1, with TRBD1 matching 10 bases. The sequenced fragment ends 3 residues before the CDR3 boundary, so the rest is inferred from the germline J gene. This CDR3 contains 15 residues. J gave up 5 bases and V 0 bases, and 3 bases lay outside the gene matches. CDR1 PRHDT and CDR2 FYEKMQ come from the germline V gene (reference sequence).

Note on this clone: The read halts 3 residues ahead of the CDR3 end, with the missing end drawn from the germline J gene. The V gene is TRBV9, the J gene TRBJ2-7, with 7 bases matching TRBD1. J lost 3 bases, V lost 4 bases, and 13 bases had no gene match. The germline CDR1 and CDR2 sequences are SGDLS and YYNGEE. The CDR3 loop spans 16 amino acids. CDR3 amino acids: CASSPRVGTDIYEQYF. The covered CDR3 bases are TGTGCCAGCAGCCCCCGAGTGGGGACAGATATCTACGAG.

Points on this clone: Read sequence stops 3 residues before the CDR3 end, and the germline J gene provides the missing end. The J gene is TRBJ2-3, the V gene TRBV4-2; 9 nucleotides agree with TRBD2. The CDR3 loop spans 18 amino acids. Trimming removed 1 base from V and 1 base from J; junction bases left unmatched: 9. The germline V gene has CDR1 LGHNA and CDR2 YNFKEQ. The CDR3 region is CASSQVGTSQSGTDTQYF. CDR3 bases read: TGTGCCAGCAGCCAAGTTGGGACTAGCCAAAGCGGCACAGATACG.